Detailed here is one TCR beta chain. Germline loops: CDR1 SQVTM, CDR2 ANQGSEA. V lost 3 bases to trimming and J lost 7 bases, with 9 bases between them. CDR3 size: 12 residues. The data were obtained in a study of blood T cell repertoires in COVID-19. Exposed participants came across a COVID-19 case within 2 weeks before study entry. Assay used: immunoSEQ multiplex PCR; TCRdb lists only in-frame clones, some missing. The data contain about 320,000 clones, 85% of them seen just once; the ten biggest clones take up over 1.5%. The clonotype comes from a woman between 25 and 40 years old who had been exposed to COVID-19. The sequenced material came from PBMCs or T cells enriched from blood (not recorded which). V is TRBV29-1 and J is TRBJ1-4, with a tentative D call TRBD1 (6 bases). The CDR3 bases are TGCAGCGTTGATGTAGGGGGTGAAAAACTGTTTTTT. Encoded protein: CSVDVGGEKLFF.